The 24 T cell receptor beta chains in this list originate from one sample, sequenced in a study of blood T cell dynamics during melanoma immunotherapy. Only in-frame clones appear in the TCRdb table, and some are missing; sequencing was by immunoSEQ multiplex PCR. Of 15,000 to 20,000 clones listed, just over 90% are singletons. Time point indicated: pre-treatment baseline. The sequencing used blood, collected from a patient treated with checkpoint blockade. All receptors derive from a human donor with melanoma.

This chain connects TRBV19 to TRBJ2-1; no firm D call. From germline, CDR1 is LNHDA and CDR2 SQIVND (reference sequence). The V gene lost 2 bases and the J gene lost 6 bases, with 2 bases spanning the gap. CDR3 length: 11 amino acids. The DNA of the CDR3 is TGTGCCAGTAGTATATCCAATGAGCAGTTCTTC. This encodes CASSISNEQFF.

This chain connects TRBV19 to TRBJ2-2, with 9 nucleotides matching TRBD2. CDR1 and CDR2 (germline): LNHDA, SQIVND (reference sequence). Trimming removed 3 bases from V and 4 bases from J; junction bases left unmatched: 3. This CDR3 has 15 residues. The CDR3 nucleotides read TGTGCCAGTAGTATCGGCGGGGGGGCCACCGGGGAGCTGTTTTTT. Translated: CASSIGGGATGELFF. Using reference TRBV19 and TRBJ2-2 for the parts outside the CDR3, the full variable domain is DGGITQSPKYLFRKEGQNVTLSCEQNLNHDAMYWYRQDPGQGLRLIYYSQIVNDFQKGDIAEGYSVSREKKESFPLTVTSAQKNPTAFYLCASSIGGGATGELFFGEGSRLTVL.

This CDR3 is CASSFSSAYEQYF. The CDR3 nucleotides are TGTGCCAGTAGTTTTTCTTCAGCCTACGAGCAGTACTTC. The rearrangement links TRBV19 to TRBJ2-7; D unclear. Germline CDR1 LNHDA, CDR2 SQIVND (reference sequence). Trimming removed 5 bases from V and 2 bases from J, with 10 bases in between. This CDR3 contains 13 residues.

The rearrangement uses TRBV6-4 and TRBJ2-2; possibly TRBD2 for D (6 bases). Per germline, CDR1 MRHNA and CDR2 SNTAGT. The length of the CDR3 is 15 residues. Trimming took off 5 bases at V and 2 bases at J, with 12 bases between the two ends. In DNA form, the CDR3 reads TGTGCCAGCAGTCAACGGGGACTTAACACCGGGGAGCTGTTTTTT. Protein product: CASSQRGLNTGELFF.

The chain employs TRBV7-9 and TRBJ1-3; TRBD1 is a possible D gene (5 bases). This CDR3 has 16 residues. Germline-derived CDR1 and CDR2 are SEHNR and FQNEAQ (reference sequence). V lost 6 bases and J 2 bases, leaving 17 bases between the germline ends. The CDR3: CASSYTGDGTGNTIYF. CDR3 nucleotides: TGTGCCAGCAGTTATACGGGGGACGGGACTGGAAACACCATATATTTT.

This chain links TRBV5-1 with TRBJ1-1; 7 positions agree with TRBD1. V lost 2 bases, J lost 4 bases, and 5 bases stayed unmatched. The CDR3 contains 14 residues. Germline-derived CDR1 and CDR2 are SGHRS and YFSETQ. CDR3: CASSLTGESTEAFF. As DNA, the CDR3 is TGCGCCAGCAGCTTAACAGGGGAGAGCACTGAAGCTTTCTTT.

The J gene is TRBJ2-4, the V gene TRBV5-8; 8 bases are a match to TRBD2. Germline loops: CDR1 SGHTS, CDR2 YDEGEE. V shed 7 bases, J shed 4 bases, and the junction held 4 bases outside the gene matches. The length of the CDR3 is 13 residues. The CDR3 sequence: CASPREGKNIQYF. The CDR3 nucleotides read TGTGCCAGCCCCCGGGAGGGGAAAAACATTCAGTACTTC.

The J gene is TRBJ1-2, the V gene TRBV6-1, with unresolved D. The germline gives CDR1 MNHNS, CDR2 SASEGT. The CDR3 runs to 15 residues. Trimming pared 7 bases from V and 0 bases from J, leaving 15 bases between. DNA of the CDR3: TGTGCCAGCATCGAGGTGGCCGATCCTAACTATGGCTACACCTTC. Its translation is CASIEVADPNYGYTF.

The V call is TRBV6-5, the J call TRBJ2-7; D is uncertain. This CDR3 comprises 15 residues. The germline V and J ends were trimmed by 0 bases and 7 bases, with 16 bases remaining between them. In germline, CDR1 is MNHEY, CDR2 SVGAGI. CDR3 sequence: CASSYSSSGYEEQYF. The CDR3 DNA reads as TGTGCCAGCAGTTACTCGAGTTCAGGATATGAGGAGCAGTACTTC.

This chain connects TRBV5-1 to TRBJ2-2, with 7 bases matching TRBD2. This CDR3 spans 15 amino acids. V was pared by 2 bases and J by 7 bases, with 8 bases of the junction left unmatched. Looked up from germline, CDR1 is SGHRS and CDR2 is YFSETQ. Here the CDR3 reads CASSFGGGGNGELFF. CDR3 nucleotides: TGCGCCAGCAGCTTCGGTGGCGGGGGTAACGGGGAGCTGTTTTTT.

The chain joins TRBV18 to TRBJ1-4; the D gene is possibly TRBD1 (6 bases). Per the germline V gene, CDR1 is KGHSH and CDR2 is LQKENI. Trimming stripped 3 bases from V and 0 bases from J, with 11 bases between. The CDR3 covers 16 residues. The CDR3 region is CASSPMGATTNEKLFF. CDR3 nucleotide sequence: TGTGCCAGCTCACCTATGGGGGCTACAACTAATGAAAAACTGTTTTTT. Looking up the rest from reference TRBV18 and TRBJ1-4 gives the full variable domain: NAGVMQNPRHLVRRRGQEARLRCSPMKGHSHVYWYRQLPEEGLKFMVYLQKENIIDESGMPKERFSAEFPKEGPSILRIQQVVRGDSAAYFCASSPMGATTNEKLFFGSGTQLSVL.

This chain joins TRBV6-6 and TRBJ1-6, with D uncertain. Germline V gene sequence: CDR1 MNHNY, CDR2 SVGAGI (reference sequence). CDR3 length: 14 amino acids. V was cut by 5 bases and J by 7 bases, with 12 bases left in between. CDR3: CASSTATGNSPLHF. The CDR3 nucleotides are TGTGCCAGCAGTACCGCAACGGGCAATTCACCCCTCCACTTT.

This rearrangement joins TRBV28 to TRBJ2-1; D is possibly TRBD2 (6 bases). Germline CDR1 and CDR2: MDHEN and SYDVKM. The CDR3 spans 13 residues. Trimming took off 3 bases at V and 6 bases at J, with 9 bases between the two ends. The CDR3 here is CASSFPGGNEQFF. Written as DNA, the CDR3 is TGTGCCAGCAGTTTTCCCGGGGGCAATGAGCAGTTCTTC.

The V and J genes are TRBV19 and TRBJ2-7; 9 bases map to TRBD1. Germline CDR1 LNHDA, CDR2 SQIVND (reference sequence). The J segment lost 2 bases and the V segment lost 6 bases, leaving 5 bases of the junction unmatched. CDR3 length: 14 residues. The CDR3 nucleotides read TGTGCCAGTAGACCGGGACAGGGAGCCTACGAGCAGTACTTC. Translating gives CASRPGQGAYEQYF. Using reference TRBV19 and TRBJ2-7 for the parts outside the CDR3, the full variable domain is DGGITQSPKYLFRKEGQNVTLSCEQNLNHDAMYWYRQDPGQGLRLIYYSQIVNDFQKGDIAEGYSVSREKKESFPLTVTSAQKNPTAFYLCASRPGQGAYEQYFGPGTRLTVT.

This sequence joins TRBV27 and TRBJ2-3, with D hard to call. The germline V gene has CDR1 MNHEY and CDR2 SMNVEV (reference sequence). The CDR3 length is 14 residues. V lost 6 bases, J lost 2 bases, and 12 bases lay in between. The CDR3 here is CASRALEPTDTQYF. CDR3 bases: TGTGCCAGCAGGGCACTGGAACCCACAGATACGCAGTATTTT.

The rearrangement joins TRBV7-2 to TRBJ2-7; D could derive from TRBD1 or TRBD2 (5 bases each). The CDR3 loop spans 17 amino acids. The germline V gene has CDR1 SGHTA and CDR2 FQGNSA. V gave up 1 base and J gave up 0 bases, with 16 bases separating them. In DNA, the CDR3 is TGTGCCAGCAGCTTAGGAGGGGTGGGCAGGAGCTCCTACGAGCAGTACTTC. Protein product: CASSLGGVGRSSYEQYF.

The V and J genes are TRBV5-4 and TRBJ2-3; 9 positions agree with TRBD2. This CDR3 comprises 16 residues. V was clipped by 3 bases and J by 7 bases; unmatched bases: 12. CDR1 is SGHNT, CDR2 YYREEE, per germline (reference sequence). CDR3 sequence (DNA): TGTGCCAGCAGCTCGAGGGCCGGACTAGCGCCAAATACGCAGTATTTT. Its protein is CASSSRAGLAPNTQYF.

In regard to this clone: The junction and the germline gene differ at one end; a read error may be behind it. In DNA, the CDR3 is TGTGCCAGCAGCTGGGGGACGCTCCACAAAGAGCAGTTCTTC. It codes for CASSWGTLHKEQFF. This chain uses TRBV5-4 with TRBJ2-1, with D perhaps assigned TRBD1 or TRBD2 (5 bases each). Germline V CDR1 and CDR2: SGHNT, YYREEE (reference sequence). The CDR3 runs 14 residues.

The chain links TRBV2 to TRBJ1-1, with 7 bases that match TRBD1. There are 13 residues in the CDR3. Germline V lookup: CDR1 SNHLY, CDR2 FYNNEI. Unmatched junction bases numbered 8, after V lost 7 bases and J lost 6 bases. As DNA, the CDR3 is TGTGCCAGCACCCCTCAGGGGGTGGCTGAAGCTTTCTTT. It translates to CASTPQGVAEAFF.

The chain has TRBV10-3 and TRBJ2-5; 8 bases map to TRBD2. V gave up 4 bases and J gave up 3 bases; unmatched junction bases: 4. The germline V gene encodes CDR1 ENHRY and CDR2 SYGVKD. CDR3 length: 14 residues. This CDR3 is CAISAGSGEETQYF. CDR3 nucleotide sequence: TGTGCCATCAGTGCGGGTAGCGGGGAAGAGACCCAGTACTTC.

The chain joins TRBV27 to TRBJ2-3; TRBD2 matches at 7 bases. After removal of 6 bases from V and 4 bases from J, the junction contained 7 bases not matched to a gene. The V gene's germline CDR1 is MNHEY and CDR2 SMNVEV (reference sequence). The CDR3 runs 14 residues. The CDR3 spells CASRGGGVPDTQYF. In nucleotides, the CDR3 is TGTGCCAGCAGGGGTGGGGGGGTCCCAGATACGCAGTATTTT.

The chain links TRBV6-4 to TRBJ2-1; weak D call: TRBD2 (6 bases). Germline-derived CDR1 and CDR2 are MRHNA and SNTAGT. This CDR3 region has 16 residues. Trimming took off 6 bases at V and 2 bases at J, with 17 bases between the two ends. The CDR3 DNA sequence: TGTGCCAGCAGCCGCTCAGGGCGGGATCCCTACAATGAGCAGTTCTTC. It specifies CASSRSGRDPYNEQFF.

The rearrangement uses TRBV9 and TRBJ1-1; 7 nucleotides match TRBD1. This CDR3 region has 15 residues. After removal of 3 bases from V and 5 bases from J, the junction contained 10 bases not matched to a gene. Germline V gives CDR1 SGDLS, CDR2 YYNGEE. CDR3 bases: TGTGCCAGCAGCGCAGATAACAGGGGAGGAACTGAAGCTTTCTTT. Its protein product is CASSADNRGGTEAFF.

The chain employs TRBV18 and TRBJ1-2; 10 nucleotides line up with TRBD1. The CDR3 covers 14 residues. Germline CDR1 and CDR2: KGHSH and LQKENI. After removal of 3 bases from V and 8 bases from J, the junction contained 6 bases not matched to a gene. CDR3: CASSPTGGWQGYTF. CDR3 bases: TGTGCCAGCTCACCGACAGGGGGCTGGCAAGGCTACACCTTC.